These 23 T cell receptor beta chains were all obtained from the same sample, sequenced in a study of PD-1 blockade in classical Hodgkin lymphoma. TCRdb keeps only in-frame clones here, not all; method: immunoSEQ multiplex PCR. The table records 38,000 or so clones, 87% of them present only once. Each patient's relapse followed autologous stem cell transplantation, and brentuximab vedotin exposure varied. Sample: peripheral blood mononuclear cells (PBMCs), taken at baseline. The receptor source for this set is a human donor with classical Hodgkin lymphoma.

The chain's CDR3 is CASSTSPGYTF. In DNA form, the CDR3 reads TGTGCCAGCAGTACCTCACCTGGCTACACCTTC. The V gene is TRBV6-5, the J gene TRBJ1-2; D unclear. Trimming stripped 5 bases from V and 7 bases from J, with 8 bases between. CDR3 length: 11 amino acids. Germline V gene data show CDR1 as MNHEY and CDR2 as SVGAGI.

The gene calls are TRBV7-3 and TRBJ2-1; D assignment may be TRBD1 or TRBD2 (5 bases each). The germline V gene has CDR1 SGHTA and CDR2 FQGTGA. The V gene lost 5 bases and the J gene lost 9 bases, with 14 bases spanning the gap. The CDR3 totals 13 residues. CDR3 loop: CASSHLGEFEQFF. CDR3 coding DNA: TGTGCCAGCAGCCACTTGGGGGAATTTGAGCAGTTCTTC.

The chain employs TRBV10-3 and TRBJ2-7, with D tentatively TRBD1 (6 bases). CDR1 and CDR2 (germline): ENHRY, SYGVKD. The CDR3 has 14 amino acids. The V end lost 0 bases, the J end lost 3 bases, and 9 bases lay between the germline ends. This CDR3 reads CAISESWTVYEQYF. The CDR3 coding sequence is TGTGCCATCAGTGAGTCGTGGACAGTCTACGAGCAGTACTTC.

The chain employs TRBV7-7 and TRBJ2-3; D remains unclear. CDR1 is SSHAT and CDR2 is FNYEAQ in the germline V gene (reference sequence). The V and J ends lost 3 bases and 6 bases respectively, with 10 bases between them. The CDR3 runs 13 residues. CDR3 protein: CASSFGDGDTQYF. The DNA of the CDR3 is TGTGCCAGCAGCTTCGGAGACGGGGATACGCAGTATTTT. The full variable domain, its missing parts supplied by reference TRBV7-7 and TRBJ2-3, is GAGVSQSPRYKVTKRGQDVTLRCDPISSHATLYWYQQALGQGPEFLTYFNYEAQPDKSGLPSDRFSAERPEGSISTLTIQRTEQRDSAMYRCASSFGDGDTQYFGPGTRLTVL.

The chain joins TRBV6-5 to TRBJ2-1; 10 positions match TRBD2. The CDR3 is 16 residues long. V shed 2 bases, J shed 7 bases, and the junction held 8 bases outside the gene matches. Germline CDR1 is MNHEY and CDR2 is SVGAGI. CDR3 coding DNA: TGTGCCAGCAGTTACAGAGCGGGGGGGCGAGGTAATGAGCAGTTCTTC. Encoded protein: CASSYRAGGRGNEQFF.

This chain links TRBV7-9 with TRBJ2-1; D uncertain. The germline V gene has CDR1 SEHNR and CDR2 FQNEAQ (reference sequence). This CDR3 has 11 amino acids. Between the trimmed V and J ends, which lost 3 bases and 12 bases, there was a span of 9 bases. This CDR3 is CASSLAAAQFF. The CDR3 DNA reads TGTGCCAGCAGCTTGGCGGCGGCGCAGTTCTTC.

The gene calls are TRBV7-9 and TRBJ2-2; the match to TRBD1 covers 8 bases. Germline-derived CDR1 and CDR2 are SEHNR and FQNEAQ (reference sequence). V dropped 11 bases and J dropped 4; count of bases not matched to a gene: 12. CDR3 size: 15 residues. The CDR3 nucleotides are TGTGCCTTACAGGGGGTCGACAGGGGCACCGGGGAGCTGTTTTTT. This encodes CALQGVDRGTGELFF.

This clone was seen just once. The rearrangement uses TRBV19 and TRBJ1-5, with 7 bases that match TRBD1. Germline trimming cut 5 bases from V and 3 bases from J; bases unmatched to any gene: 7. This CDR3 contains 15 residues. Looked up from germline, CDR1 is LNHDA and CDR2 is SQIVND (reference sequence). The CDR3 nucleotides are TGTGCCAGTAGTCAGGGGGGGTGGGCCAATCAGCCCCAGCATTTT. This gives the protein CASSQGGWANQPQHF.

This chain links TRBV7-2 with TRBJ1-2, with no clear D. Between the trimmed V and J ends, which lost 5 bases and 4 bases, there was a span of 8 bases. The germline CDR1 and CDR2 sequences are SGHTA and FQGNSA. This CDR3 spans 12 amino acids. The CDR3 loop is CASSLVSYGYTF. DNA of the CDR3: TGTGCCAGCAGCCTCGTCTCCTATGGCTACACCTTC.

The genes are TRBV5-1 and TRBJ2-1, with 9 nucleotides matching TRBD2. Unmatched junction bases numbered 23, after V lost 2 bases and J lost 5 bases. The CDR3 has 21 amino acids. Looked up from germline, CDR1 is SGHRS and CDR2 is YFSETQ. In DNA, the CDR3 is TGCGCCAGCAGCTTCCCAGTCAGCCTAGCGGGACGAAGCGATAGCCACAATGAGCAGTTCTTC. Protein sequence: CASSFPVSLAGRSDSHNEQFF.

The V call is TRBV7-3, the J call TRBJ1-2; weak D call: TRBD1 (5 bases). Trimming took 4 bases from V and 0 from J, leaving 12 bases between them. The CDR3 is made up of 15 amino acids. Germline lookup yields CDR1 SGHTA and CDR2 FQGTGA. The CDR3 DNA sequence: TGTGCCAGCAGCTCGCAGGGCACCACTAACTATGGCTACACCTTC. This translates into CASSSQGTTNYGYTF.

The chain recombines TRBV6-6 with TRBJ2-7; 7 bases line up with TRBD1. This CDR3 contains 15 residues. Losses at the gene ends were 7 bases for V and 4 bases for J; bases not matched to a gene: 13. Germline lookup yields CDR1 MNHNY and CDR2 SVGAGI (reference sequence). CDR3 sequence: CASTEVGTAQYEQYF. DNA for the CDR3: TGTGCCAGCACCGAAGTCGGGACAGCACAATACGAGCAGTACTTC.

The J gene is TRBJ2-3, the V gene TRBV18, with D maybe TRBD2 (7 bases). Deletions cut 5 bases from V and 9 bases from J, with 12 bases between. Per germline, CDR1 KGHSH and CDR2 LQKENI. The CDR3 runs 12 residues. CDR3 residues: CASSTGGQTQYF. The CDR3 DNA reads as TGTGCCAGCTCAACGGGGGGCCAGACGCAGTATTTT. The whole variable domain, filled in from reference TRBV18 and TRBJ2-3, reads NAGVMQNPRHLVRRRGQEARLRCSPMKGHSHVYWYRQLPEEGLKFMVYLQKENIIDESGMPKERFSAEFPKEGPSILRIQQVVRGDSAAYFCASSTGGQTQYFGPGTRLTVL.

V is TRBV9 and J is TRBJ2-1; TRBD1 aligns across 9 bases. Germline-derived CDR1 and CDR2 are SGDLS and YYNGEE. CDR3 length: 15 residues. The J segment lost 5 bases and the V segment lost 4 bases, leaving 7 bases of the junction unmatched. Here the CDR3 DNA reads TGTGCCAGCAGCCAAGGACAGGGGCCGCACAATGAGCAGTTCTTC. Amino acid sequence: CASSQGQGPHNEQFF.

This chain joins TRBV18 and TRBJ2-6; D is undetermined. This CDR3 is built from 13 residues. Germline CDR1 is KGHSH and CDR2 is LQKENI. V was clipped by 11 bases and J by 2 bases, with 10 bases between them. The CDR3 loop is CAGKWTGANVLTF. The CDR3 nucleotides are TGTGCCGGAAAGTGGACTGGGGCCAACGTCCTGACTTTC. Based on the CDR3 plus reference TRBV18 and TRBJ2-6, the full variable domain is NAGVMQNPRHLVRRRGQEARLRCSPMKGHSHVYWYRQLPEEGLKFMVYLQKENIIDESGMPKERFSAEFPKEGPSILRIQQVVRGDSAAYFCAGKWTGANVLTFGAGSRLTVL.

The J gene is TRBJ2-5, the V gene TRBV5-4; TRBD1 matches at 8 bases. This CDR3 region has 16 residues. CDR1 is SGHNT, CDR2 YYREEE, per germline (reference sequence). The V gene end was trimmed by 0 bases and the J gene end by 2 bases; junction bases not matched to a gene: 6. The CDR3 loop reads CASSLGAGGGQETQYF. The CDR3 bases are TGTGCCAGCAGCTTGGGGGCAGGGGGCGGACAAGAGACCCAGTACTTC.

The chain recombines TRBV10-1 with TRBJ2-6, with a tentative D call TRBD2 (5 bases). The germline CDR1 and CDR2 sequences are WNHNN and SYGVQD (reference sequence). V gave up 8 bases and J gave up 2 bases, with 10 bases separating them. The CDR3 length is 14 residues. CDR3 in DNA: TGCGCCAGCGAGAGGGTAGCTGGGGCCAACGTCCTGACTTTC. Translating gives CASERVAGANVLTF.

The V gene is TRBV27, the J gene TRBJ1-4; D may be TRBD1 (5 bases). The V gene's germline CDR1 is MNHEY and CDR2 SMNVEV (reference sequence). The CDR3 is 15 amino acids. Between the trimmed V and J ends, which lost 4 bases and 4 bases, there was a span of 13 bases. In nucleotides, the CDR3 is TGTGCCAGCAGTTATTGGGGGACCGATAATGAAAAACTGTTTTTT. Amino acids: CASSYWGTDNEKLFF.

CDR3 loop: CASSFFRETQYF. CDR3 nucleotide sequence: TGCGCCAGCAGCTTCTTCCGGGAGACCCAGTACTTC. The chain couples TRBV5-1 to TRBJ2-5, with D unresolved. The V end was cut by 2 bases, the J end by 5 bases, with 7 bases between. The CDR3 totals 12 residues. Germline V gives CDR1 SGHRS, CDR2 YFSETQ.

The chain is built from TRBV18 and TRBJ2-5; possible D gene TRBD1, 5 bases. V shed 4 bases and J shed 4 bases, with 13 bases lying between them. The germline V gene has CDR1 KGHSH and CDR2 LQKENI. There are 14 residues in the CDR3. The CDR3 spells CASSLDLTVETQYF. The CDR3 DNA follows: TGTGCCAGCTCACTTGATTTGACAGTAGAGACCCAGTACTTC.

This chain connects TRBV2 to TRBJ2-1, with TRBD2 as a possible D gene (5 bases). CDR1 and CDR2 (germline): SNHLY, FYNNEI. This CDR3 is built from 11 residues. V lost 4 bases and J lost 15, with 13 bases in between. This CDR3 is CASSVQRTRFF. The CDR3, as DNA: TGTGCCAGCAGTGTACAGAGAACTAGGTTCTTC.

The genes are TRBV4-2 and TRBJ2-1; D is unresolved. Trimming took 2 bases from V and 0 from J, leaving 8 bases between them. The CDR3 loop spans 15 amino acids. Per the germline V gene, CDR1 is LGHNA and CDR2 is YNFKEQ. Written as DNA, the CDR3 is TGTGCCAGCAGCCAAATGAAGAGCTCCTACAATGAGCAGTTCTTC. Translating it yields CASSQMKSSYNEQFF.

The V call is TRBV19, the J call TRBJ1-1; 7 bases agree with TRBD1. This CDR3 comprises 16 residues. Germline V gene sequence: CDR1 LNHDA, CDR2 SQIVND (reference sequence). Losses at the gene ends were 3 bases for V and 1 base for J; bases not matched to a gene: 8. CDR3 nucleotide sequence: TGTGCCAGTAGTATTCCGTGGGACAGCTCGAACACTGAAGCTTTCTTT. Amino acids: CASSIPWDSSNTEAFF. Full variable domain (remainder filled in from reference TRBV19 and TRBJ1-1): DGGITQSPKYLFRKEGQNVTLSCEQNLNHDAMYWYRQDPGQGLRLIYYSQIVNDFQKGDIAEGYSVSREKKESFPLTVTSAQKNPTAFYLCASSIPWDSSNTEAFFGQGTRLTVV.